This entry concerns a single T cell receptor beta chain. These data belong to a study of PD-L1 blockade in urothelial cancer. About the research overall: Blood was subjected to analysis at 3 weeks (second dose) and 6 weeks following treatment start.

This CDR3 contains 17 residues. Germline lookup yields CDR1 LGHNA and CDR2 YSLEER. V was shortened by 0 bases and J by 0 bases, with 15 bases between the two germline ends. The protocol was immunoSEQ multiplex PCR, while the TCRdb copy is restricted to in-frame clones and leaves out a portion. This sample carries about 30,000 clones, around 84% of them seen once, and the ten largest clones take almost 3%. As to time point: peripheral blood 6 weeks after treatment start. Each patient's cancer was a locally advanced or metastatic urothelial carcinoma. Sampling of each patient yielded between 1 and 8 specimens, collected pretreatment and on-treatment.

The source material was PBMCs, sampled around atezolizumab (anti-PD-L1) treatment. The genes are TRBV4-3 and TRBJ2-7; tentative D call: TRBD2 (6 bases). The clonotype comes from a man in his 70s with urothelial cancer. CDR3 in amino acids: CASSQDMLARYSYEQYF. The CDR3 DNA reads TGCGCCAGCAGCCAAGATATGCTAGCGCGATACTCCTACGAGCAGTACTTC.